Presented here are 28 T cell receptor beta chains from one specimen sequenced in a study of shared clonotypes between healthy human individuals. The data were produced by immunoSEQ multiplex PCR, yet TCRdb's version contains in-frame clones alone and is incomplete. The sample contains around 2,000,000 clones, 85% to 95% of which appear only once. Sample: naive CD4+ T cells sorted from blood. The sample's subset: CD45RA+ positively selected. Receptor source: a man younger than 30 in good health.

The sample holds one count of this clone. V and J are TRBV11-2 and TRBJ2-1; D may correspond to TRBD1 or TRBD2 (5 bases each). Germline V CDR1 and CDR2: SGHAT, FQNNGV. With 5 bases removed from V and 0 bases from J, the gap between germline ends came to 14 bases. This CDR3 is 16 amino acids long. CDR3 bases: TGTGCCAGCAGCCCCCTAAAGGGGAGCTCCTACAATGAGCAGTTCTTC. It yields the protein CASSPLKGSSYNEQFF.

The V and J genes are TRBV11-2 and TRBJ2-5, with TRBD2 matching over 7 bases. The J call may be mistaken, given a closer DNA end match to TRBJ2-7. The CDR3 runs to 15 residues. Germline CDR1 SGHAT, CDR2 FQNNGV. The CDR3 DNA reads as TGTGCCAGCAGCTTAGACGGGACTACCACCTACGAGCAGTACTTC. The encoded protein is CASSLDGTTTYEQYF.

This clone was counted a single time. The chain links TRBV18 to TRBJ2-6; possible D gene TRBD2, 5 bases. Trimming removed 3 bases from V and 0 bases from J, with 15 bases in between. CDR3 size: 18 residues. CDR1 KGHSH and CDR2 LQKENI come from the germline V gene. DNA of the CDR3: TGTGCCAGCTCACCGACTCGGGATAATCCCTCTGGGGCCAACGTCCTGACTTTC. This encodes CASSPTRDNPSGANVLTF. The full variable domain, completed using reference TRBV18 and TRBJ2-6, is NAGVMQNPRHLVRRRGQEARLRCSPMKGHSHVYWYRQLPEEGLKFMVYLQKENIIDESGMPKERFSAEFPKEGPSILRIQQVVRGDSAAYFCASSPTRDNPSGANVLTFGAGSRLTVL.

CDR3 protein: CASSLEWTIYNEQFF. The CDR3 DNA is TGTGCCAGCAGCCTGGAATGGACTATCTACAATGAGCAGTTCTTC. The chain recombines TRBV7-2 with TRBJ2-1; tentative D call: TRBD2 (6 bases). V dropped 5 bases and J dropped 3 bases, with 14 bases sitting between them. The CDR3 extends over 15 amino acids. Germline CDR1 reads SGHTA; CDR2 reads FQGNSA.

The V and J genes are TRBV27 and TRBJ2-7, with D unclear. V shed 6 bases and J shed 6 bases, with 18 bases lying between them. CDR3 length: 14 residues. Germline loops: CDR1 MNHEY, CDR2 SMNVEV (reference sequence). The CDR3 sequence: CASREVPGRLEQYF. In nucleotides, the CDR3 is TGTGCCAGCAGAGAGGTTCCCGGTAGGCTCGAGCAGTACTTC.

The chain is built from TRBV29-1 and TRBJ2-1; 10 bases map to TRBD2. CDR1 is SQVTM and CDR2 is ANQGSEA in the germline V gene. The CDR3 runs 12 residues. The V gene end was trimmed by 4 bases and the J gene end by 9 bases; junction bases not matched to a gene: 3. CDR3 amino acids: CSVGSGRTEQFF. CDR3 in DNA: TGCAGCGTTGGTAGCGGGAGGACTGAGCAGTTCTTC.

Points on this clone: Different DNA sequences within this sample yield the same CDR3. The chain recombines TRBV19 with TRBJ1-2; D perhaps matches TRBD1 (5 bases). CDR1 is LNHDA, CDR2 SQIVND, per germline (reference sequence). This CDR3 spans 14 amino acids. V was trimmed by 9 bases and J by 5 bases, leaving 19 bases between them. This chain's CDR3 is CASRPQGLSYGYTF. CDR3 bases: TGTGCCAGCCGCCCGCAGGGCCTCTCTTATGGCTACACCTTC.

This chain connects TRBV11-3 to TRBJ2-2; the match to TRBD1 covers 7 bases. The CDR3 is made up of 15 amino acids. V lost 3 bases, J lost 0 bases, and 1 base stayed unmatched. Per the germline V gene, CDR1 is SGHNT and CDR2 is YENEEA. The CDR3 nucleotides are TGTGCCAGCAGCTTTGGGACAGCGAACACCGGGGAGCTGTTTTTT. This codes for CASSFGTANTGELFF.

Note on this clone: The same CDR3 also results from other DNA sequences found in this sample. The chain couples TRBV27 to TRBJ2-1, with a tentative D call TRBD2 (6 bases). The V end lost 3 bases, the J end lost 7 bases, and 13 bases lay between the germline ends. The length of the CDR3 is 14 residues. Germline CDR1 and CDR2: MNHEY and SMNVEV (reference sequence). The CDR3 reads CASSFGGIGNEQFF. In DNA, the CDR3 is TGTGCCAGCAGTTTTGGAGGGATCGGAAATGAGCAGTTCTTC.

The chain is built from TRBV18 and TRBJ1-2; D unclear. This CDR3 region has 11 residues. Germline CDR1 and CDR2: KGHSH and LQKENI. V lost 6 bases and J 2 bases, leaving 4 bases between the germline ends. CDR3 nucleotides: TGTGCCAGCTCGGACAACTATGGCTACACCTTC. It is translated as CASSDNYGYTF. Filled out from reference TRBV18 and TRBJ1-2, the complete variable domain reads NAGVMQNPRHLVRRRGQEARLRCSPMKGHSHVYWYRQLPEEGLKFMVYLQKENIIDESGMPKERFSAEFPKEGPSILRIQQVVRGDSAAYFCASSDNYGYTFGSGTRLTVV.

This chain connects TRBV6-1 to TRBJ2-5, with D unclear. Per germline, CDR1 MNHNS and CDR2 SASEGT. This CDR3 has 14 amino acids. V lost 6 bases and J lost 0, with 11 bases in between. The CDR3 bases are TGTGCCAGCAGGGCGAGACGGTACCAAGAGACCCAGTACTTC. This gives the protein CASRARRYQETQYF.

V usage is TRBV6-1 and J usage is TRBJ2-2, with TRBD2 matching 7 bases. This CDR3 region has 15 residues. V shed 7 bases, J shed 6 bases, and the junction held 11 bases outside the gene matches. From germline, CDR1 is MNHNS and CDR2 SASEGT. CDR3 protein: CASTELAVRSGELFF. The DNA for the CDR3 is TGTGCCAGCACCGAGCTAGCGGTACGCTCCGGGGAGCTGTTTTTT.

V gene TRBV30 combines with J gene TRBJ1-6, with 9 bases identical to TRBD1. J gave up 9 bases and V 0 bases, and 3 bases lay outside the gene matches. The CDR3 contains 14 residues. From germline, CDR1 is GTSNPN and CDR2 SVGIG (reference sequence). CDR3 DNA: TGTGCCTGGAGTGTACAGGGGGCTGGTTCACCCCTCCACTTT. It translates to CAWSVQGAGSPLHF.

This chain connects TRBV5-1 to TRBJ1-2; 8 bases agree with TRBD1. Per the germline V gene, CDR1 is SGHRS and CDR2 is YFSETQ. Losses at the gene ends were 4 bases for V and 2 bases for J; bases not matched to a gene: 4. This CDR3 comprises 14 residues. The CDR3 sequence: CASSSRGQNYGYTF. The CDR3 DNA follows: TGCGCCAGCAGCAGCAGGGGGCAGAACTATGGCTACACCTTC.

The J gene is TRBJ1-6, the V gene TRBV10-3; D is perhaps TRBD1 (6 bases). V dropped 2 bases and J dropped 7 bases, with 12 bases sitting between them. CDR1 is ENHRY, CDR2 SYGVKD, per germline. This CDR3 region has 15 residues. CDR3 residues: CAISERAGDNSPLHF. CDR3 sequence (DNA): TGTGCCATCAGTGAGAGGGCAGGGGACAATTCACCCCTCCACTTT.

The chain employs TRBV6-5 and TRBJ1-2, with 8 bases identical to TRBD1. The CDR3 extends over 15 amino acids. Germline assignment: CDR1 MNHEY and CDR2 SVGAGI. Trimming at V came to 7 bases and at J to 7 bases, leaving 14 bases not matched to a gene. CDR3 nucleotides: TGTGCCAGCACCTTATCGAATGGACAGGGTGGTGGCTACACCTTC. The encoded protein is CASTLSNGQGGGYTF.

As DNA, the CDR3 is TGTGCCAGCAGAGCGACTTGGGCAGATACGCAGTATTTT. It specifies CASRATWADTQYF. This chain connects TRBV2 to TRBJ2-3; D ambiguous. The length of the CDR3 is 13 residues. The germline V gene has CDR1 SNHLY and CDR2 FYNNEI. The V gene lost 6 bases and the J gene lost 4 bases, with 11 bases spanning the gap.

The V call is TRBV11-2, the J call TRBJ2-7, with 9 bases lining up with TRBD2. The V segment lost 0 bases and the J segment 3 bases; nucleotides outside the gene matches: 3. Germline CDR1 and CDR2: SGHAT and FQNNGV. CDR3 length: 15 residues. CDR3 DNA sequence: TGTGCCAGCAGCTTAGAGCCTAGCGGGGTCTACGAGCAGTACTTC. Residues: CASSLEPSGVYEQYF. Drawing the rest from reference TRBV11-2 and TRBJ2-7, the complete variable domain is EAGVAQSPRYKIIEKRQSVAFWCNPISGHATLYWYQQILGQGPKLLIQFQNNGVVDDSQLPKDRFSAERLKGVDSTLKIQPAKLEDSAVYLCASSLEPSGVYEQYFGPGTRLTVT.

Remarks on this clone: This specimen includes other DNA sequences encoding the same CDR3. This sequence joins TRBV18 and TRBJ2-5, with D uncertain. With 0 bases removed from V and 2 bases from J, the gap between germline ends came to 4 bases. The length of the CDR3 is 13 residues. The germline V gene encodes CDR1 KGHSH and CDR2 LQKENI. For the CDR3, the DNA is TGTGCCAGCTCACCACCGTCTCAAGAGACCCAGTACTTC. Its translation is CASSPPSQETQYF. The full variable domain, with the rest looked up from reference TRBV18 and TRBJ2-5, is NAGVMQNPRHLVRRRGQEARLRCSPMKGHSHVYWYRQLPEEGLKFMVYLQKENIIDESGMPKERFSAEFPKEGPSILRIQQVVRGDSAAYFCASSPPSQETQYFGPGTRLLVL.

CDR3 protein: CASRQRLVRGYTF. For the CDR3, the DNA is TGTGCCAGCAGACAAAGGCTTGTGCGCGGCTACACCTTC. This chain links TRBV6-5 with TRBJ1-2; D gene ambiguous. CDR3 length equals 13 residues. Germline CDR1 MNHEY, CDR2 SVGAGI. With 6 bases removed from V and 8 bases from J, the gap between germline ends came to 16 bases.

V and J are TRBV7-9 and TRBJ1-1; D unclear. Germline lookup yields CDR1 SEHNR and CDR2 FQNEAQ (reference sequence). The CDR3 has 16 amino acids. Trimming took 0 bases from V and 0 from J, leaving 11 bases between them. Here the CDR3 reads CASSLAEALMNTEAFF. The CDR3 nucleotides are TGTGCCAGCAGCTTAGCGGAGGCCCTAATGAACACTGAAGCTTTCTTT.

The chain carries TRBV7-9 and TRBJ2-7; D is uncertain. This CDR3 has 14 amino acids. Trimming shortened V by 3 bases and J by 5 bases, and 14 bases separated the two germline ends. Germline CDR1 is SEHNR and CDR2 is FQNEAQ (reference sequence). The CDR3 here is CASSFPVLGHEQYF. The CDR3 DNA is TGTGCCAGCAGCTTCCCCGTTCTAGGCCACGAGCAGTACTTC. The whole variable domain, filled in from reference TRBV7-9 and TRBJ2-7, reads DTGVSQNPRHKITKRGQNVTFRCDPISEHNRLYWYRQTLGQGPEFLTYFQNEAQLEKSRLLSDRFSAERPKGSFSTLEIQRTEQGDSAMYLCASSFPVLGHEQYFGPGTRLTVT.

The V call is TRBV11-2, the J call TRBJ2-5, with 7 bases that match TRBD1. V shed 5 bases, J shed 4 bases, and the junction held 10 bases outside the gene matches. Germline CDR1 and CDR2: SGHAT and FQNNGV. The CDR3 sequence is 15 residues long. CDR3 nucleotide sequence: TGTGCCAGCAGCAGAGACCTGACAGGGCCAGAGACCCAGTACTTC. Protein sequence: CASSRDLTGPETQYF.

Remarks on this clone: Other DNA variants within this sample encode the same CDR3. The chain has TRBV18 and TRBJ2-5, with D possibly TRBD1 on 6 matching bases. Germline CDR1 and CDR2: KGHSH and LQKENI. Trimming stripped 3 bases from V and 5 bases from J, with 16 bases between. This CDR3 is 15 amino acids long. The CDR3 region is CASSPPAGARETQYF. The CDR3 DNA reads TGTGCCAGCTCACCGCCGGCAGGGGCAAGGGAGACCCAGTACTTC.

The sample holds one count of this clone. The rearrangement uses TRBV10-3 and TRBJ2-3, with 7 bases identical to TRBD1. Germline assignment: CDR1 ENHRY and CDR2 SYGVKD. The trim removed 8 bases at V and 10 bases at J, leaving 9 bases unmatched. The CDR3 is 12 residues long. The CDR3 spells CAIGSGTAAQYF. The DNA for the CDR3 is TGTGCCATCGGTTCCGGGACAGCTGCGCAGTATTTT.

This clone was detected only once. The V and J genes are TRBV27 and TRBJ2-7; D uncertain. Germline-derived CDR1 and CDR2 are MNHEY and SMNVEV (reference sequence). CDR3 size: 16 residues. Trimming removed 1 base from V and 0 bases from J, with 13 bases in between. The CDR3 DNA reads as TGTGCCAGCAGTTTATTCGCCGGGCTAAGCTCCTACGAGCAGTACTTC. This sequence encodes CASSLFAGLSSYEQYF.

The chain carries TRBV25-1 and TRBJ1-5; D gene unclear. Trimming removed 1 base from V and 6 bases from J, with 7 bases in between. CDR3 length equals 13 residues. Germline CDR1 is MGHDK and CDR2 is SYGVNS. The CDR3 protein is CASSESSFQPQHF. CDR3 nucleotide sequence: TGTGCCAGCAGTGAATCAAGTTTTCAGCCCCAGCATTTT.

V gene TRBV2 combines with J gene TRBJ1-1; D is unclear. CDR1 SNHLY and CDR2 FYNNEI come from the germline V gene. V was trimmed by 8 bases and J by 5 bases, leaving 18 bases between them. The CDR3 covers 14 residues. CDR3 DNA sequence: TGTGCCAGCCACAGAGGGTTAGAAGGGACTGAAGCTTTCTTT. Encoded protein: CASHRGLEGTEAFF. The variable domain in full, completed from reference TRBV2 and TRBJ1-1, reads EPEVTQTPSHQVTQMGQEVILRCVPISNHLYFYWYRQILGQKVEFLVSFYNNEISEKSEIFDDQFSVERPDGSNFTLKIRSTKLEDSAMYFCASHRGLEGTEAFFGQGTRLTVV.